The T cell receptor beta chain under discussion was sequenced for a study of T cell responses to AZD1222 COVID-19 vaccine. Regarding the study as a whole: Only five or six people who got AZD1222 tested seropositive at baseline. Donors, mostly white British, included more females; clonal diversity was possibly underestimated. Two AZD1222 administrations were followed by greater Spike-specific TCR breadth and depth. Samples come after the peak T cell response, not at day 14.

Sequenced by immunoSEQ multiplex PCR; TCRdb stores in-frame clones only, minus some. The sample records over 150,000 clones, about 92% being singletons. A word on this clone: The antigen is unknown.

The CDR3 is made up of 15 amino acids. Germline V gene lookup returns CDR1 SNHLY and CDR2 FYNNEI. The germline V and J ends were trimmed by 0 bases and 2 bases, with 8 bases remaining between them. The gene calls are TRBV2 and TRBJ1-5; D unresolved. The input for sequencing was peripheral blood, taken on day 0 of MenACWY control vaccination. This clonotype was obtained from an adult in good health. The chain's CDR3 is CASSEAKGGNQPQHF. For the CDR3, the DNA is TGTGCCAGCAGTGAAGCGAAGGGAGGCAATCAGCCCCAGCATTTT.